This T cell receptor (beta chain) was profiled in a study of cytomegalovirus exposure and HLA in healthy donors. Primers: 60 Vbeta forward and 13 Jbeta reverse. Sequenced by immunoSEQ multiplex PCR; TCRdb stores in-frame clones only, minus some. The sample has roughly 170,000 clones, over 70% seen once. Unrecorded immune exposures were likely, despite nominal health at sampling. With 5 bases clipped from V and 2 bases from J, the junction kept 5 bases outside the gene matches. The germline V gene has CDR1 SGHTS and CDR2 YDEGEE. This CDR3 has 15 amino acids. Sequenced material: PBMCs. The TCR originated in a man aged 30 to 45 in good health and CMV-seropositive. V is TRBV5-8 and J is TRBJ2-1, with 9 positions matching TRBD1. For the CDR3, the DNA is TGTGCCAGCAGACCAACAGGGGGCGCCTACAATGAGCAGTTCTTC. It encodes CASRPTGGAYNEQFF.